Given below is one TCR beta chain in context. The antigen is unknown. The sample originates from a study of shared clonotypes between healthy human individuals. Some clones are missing from TCRdb's copy, which holds only in-frame ones; the method was immunoSEQ multiplex PCR. The data contain millions of clones, 93% of them singletons. The CDR3 sequence is 15 residues long. Looked up from germline, CDR1 is MGHRA and CDR2 is YSYEKL. After removal of 3 bases from V and 1 base from J, the junction contained 5 bases not matched to a gene. Free of recent acute infections or vaccinations, the donors were healthy HIV-negative adults. Whole-study findings and limits: Clonotypes not shared had lower generation probabilities than those common to all four donors.

The chain employs TRBV4-1 and TRBJ2-5; 7 nucleotides match TRBD1. The sequence was collected from a man aged 18 to 29 in good health. Some clones in this sample may be carry-over from other donors' samples. What was sequenced was naive CD4+ T cells from PBMCs. The subset here: CD45RA+ positively selected. The CDR3 reads CASSHPGQAQETQYF. The CDR3 bases are TGCGCCAGCAGCCATCCTGGACAGGCCCAAGAGACCCAGTACTTC.